The 5 T cell receptor beta chains listed next were all sequenced from one sample in a study of blood T cells in healthy people across ages. A sample-barcoded 5' primer and a J-beta primer mix were used in a second PCR of roughly 6 to 11 cycles. TCRdb re-called the 5' RACE reads with MiXCR, one entry per CDR3 protein. The sample lists about 780,000 distinct CDR3 sequences, roughly 24% occurring once. Another study also made use of these data, one on T cells of mothers and their children.

The source material was blood. All receptors come from a boy aged 5-17 years in good health.

The chain couples TRBV6-5 to TRBJ2-1; D uncertain. Germline V gene lookup returns CDR1 MNHEY and CDR2 SVGAGI. The V and J ends lost 2 bases and 6 bases respectively, with 14 bases between them. The CDR3 sequence is 15 residues long. The CDR3 coding sequence is TGTGCCAGCAGTTACGGCTCGAGCCCTGGCAATGAGCAGTTCTTC. Its translation is CASSYGSSPGNEQFF.

This clonotype was seen a few times. The chain recombines TRBV6-5 with TRBJ2-5, with TRBD2 matching over 7 bases. This CDR3 has 13 amino acids. The junction had 6 bases not matched to a gene; V was cut back by 6 bases and J by 5 bases. Looked up from germline, CDR1 is MNHEY and CDR2 is SVGAGI. This CDR3 reads CASSPTSQETQYF. The CDR3 region has the DNA TGTGCCAGCAGCCCGACTAGCCAGGAGACCCAGTACTTC.

The rearrangement joins TRBV12-3 or TRBV12-4 to TRBJ2-7, with D possibly TRBD1 on 7 matching bases. The V end was cut by 5 bases, the J end by 5 bases, with 13 bases between. This CDR3 is built from 13 residues. The CDR3 loop reads CASSQGGQNEQYF. The CDR3 bases are TGTGCCAGCAGTCAGGGGGGCCAAAACGAGCAGTACTTC.

The V and J genes are TRBV15 and TRBJ2-1; 9 bases fit TRBD2. The ends lost 1 base at V and 2 bases at J; junction bases unmatched: 3. Germline CDR1 LNHNV, CDR2 YYDKDF (reference sequence). The length of the CDR3 is 16 residues. CDR3 coding DNA: TGTGCCACCAGCAGAGGAAGCGGGGGGACCTACAATGAGCAGTTCTTC. Protein: CATSRGSGGTYNEQFF.

This chain connects TRBV20-1 to TRBJ2-5; D unresolved. CDR1 and CDR2 (germline): DFQATT, SNEGSKA (reference sequence). V lost 3 bases and J lost 1, with 6 bases in between. This CDR3 contains 12 residues. This CDR3 reads CSASPSQETQYF. In DNA form, the CDR3 reads TGCAGTGCTAGTCCCAGCCAAGAGACCCAGTACTTC.